This T cell receptor beta chain was identified in a study of blood T cell repertoires in COVID-19. Study overall: T cells, B-cell-depleted T cells, or PBMCs supplied cDNA or gDNA.

Some clones are missing from TCRdb's copy, which holds only in-frame ones; the method was immunoSEQ multiplex PCR. The sample yields over 45,000 clones, roughly 85% seen once. The sample consisted of peripheral blood. The source of this sequence is a human donor in a cohort sampled during active or convalescent COVID-19.

For the CDR3, the DNA is TGTGCCAGCGGGAGGGGACTAGCGGGGATCCAAGAGACCCAGTACTTC. It is translated as CASGRGLAGIQETQYF. The genes are TRBV9 and TRBJ2-5; 13 bases match TRBD2. The V and J ends lost 7 bases and 1 base, in that order; junction bases with no gene match: 7. CDR1 and CDR2 from the germline V gene are SGDLS and YYNGEE. The CDR3 is 16 residues long. The full variable domain, completed using reference TRBV9 and TRBJ2-5, is DSGVTQTPKHLITATGQRVTLRCSPRSGDLSVYWYQQSLDQGLQFLIQYYNGEERAKGNILERFSAQQFPDLHSELNLSSLELGDSALYFCASGRGLAGIQETQYFGPGTRLLVL.